This TCR beta chain originates from a study of blood T cells in healthy people across ages. Whole-study results and caveats: Strong correlation was found linking TCR beta diversity to naive T cell percentage. As age increased, TCR beta diversity per million T cells fell in a roughly linear fashion. Possibly confounding the expanded clonotype changes was the fact that donor CMV status was unknown.

Samples each yielded at least 5.5 micrograms of total RNA. Note on this clonotype: Its antigen is not identified.

It was with a sample-barcoded 5' primer and a J-beta primer mix that a second PCR of roughly 7 to 12 cycles was run. Via MiXCR, TCRdb re-called the 5' RACE reads, giving one row per CDR3 protein. Seen here are roughly 1.5 million distinct CDR3 sequences, 35% to 45% observed once, and the top ten hold about 4%. This receptor was identified in a woman between 18 and 29 years old in good health. The sequencing input was blood.

Written as DNA, the CDR3 is TGTGCCAGCAGCTCTAGGGAGCAGCCCGGGGAGCTGTTTTTT. Its protein is CASSSREQPGELFF. This chain joins TRBV7-9 and TRBJ2-2, with TRBD2 as a possible D gene (5 bases). CDR3 length: 14 residues. Germline values: CDR1 SEHNR, CDR2 FQNEAQ (reference sequence). The V end was cut by 4 bases, the J end by 6 bases, with 12 bases between.